The 28 T cell receptor beta chains given below trace back to one sample, sequenced in a study of blood T cell repertoires in COVID-19. The repertoire was sequenced with immunoSEQ multiplex PCR; TCRdb's copy has only in-frame clones and lacks some. In the table there are around 280,000 clones, approximately 86% of which are singletons. Sequences were obtained from peripheral blood. These receptor sequences come from a woman in her fifties or sixties who had recovered from COVID-19.

The chain joins TRBV5-1 to TRBJ2-7; no clear D gene. Germline V gene data show CDR1 as SGHRS and CDR2 as YFSETQ. The V end was cut by 0 bases, the J end by 5 bases, with 9 bases between. The CDR3 covers 13 residues. In DNA form, the CDR3 reads TGCGCCAGCAGCTTGGCCGGGTCAGACGAGCAGTACTTC. It is translated as CASSLAGSDEQYF.

The chain has TRBV30 and TRBJ2-3, with 10 nucleotides matching TRBD2. Trimming cost V 5 bases and J 2 bases; bases outside gene matches: 4. The CDR3 consists of 14 residues. The germline CDR1 and CDR2 sequences are GTSNPN and SVGIG (reference sequence). The CDR3 DNA sequence: TGTGCCTGGCAACTAGCGGGGATCACAGATACGCAGTATTTT. Its protein is CAWQLAGITDTQYF.

The chain uses TRBV5-3 and TRBJ1-5; a weak D match, TRBD1 (5 bases). Being an ORF, TRBV5-3 has a function that is uncertain. The CDR3 extends over 18 amino acids. Trimming took off 1 base at V and 9 bases at J, with 26 bases between the two ends. The CDR3 reads CARSLIRPSQGRSSPQHF. CDR3 sequence (DNA): TGTGCCAGAAGCTTGATCCGCCCTTCGCAGGGAAGATCGTCGCCCCAGCATTTT.

V is TRBV7-9 and J is TRBJ1-4; D uncertain. V was clipped by 5 bases and J by 7 bases, with 17 bases between them. The CDR3 contains 15 residues. Germline values: CDR1 SEHNR, CDR2 FQNEAQ (reference sequence). The CDR3 spells CASSLTGITSEKLFF. The CDR3 DNA sequence: TGTGCCAGCAGCCTCACCGGGATAACCTCTGAAAAACTGTTTTTT.

This clone was found a few times. V usage is TRBV19 and J usage is TRBJ2-2, with a tentative D call TRBD2 (5 bases). The CDR3 sequence is 15 residues long. V gave up 3 bases and J gave up 3 bases, with 11 bases separating them. CDR1 is LNHDA and CDR2 is SQIVND in the germline V gene (reference sequence). In DNA, the CDR3 is TGTGCCAGTAGTATTGAGGGATCGGACACCGGGGAGCTGTTTTTT. Protein sequence: CASSIEGSDTGELFF.

CDR3 coding DNA: TGTGCCAGTATGGTTGCCCAGGGGCGTCCTGGGGCCAACGTCCTGACTTTC. It is translated as CASMVAQGRPGANVLTF. The chain recombines TRBV19 with TRBJ2-6; perhaps TRBD1 as D (6 bases). The V end was cut by 7 bases, the J end by 2 bases, with 18 bases between. The CDR3 loop spans 17 amino acids. The germline CDR1 and CDR2 sequences are LNHDA and SQIVND (reference sequence). Full variable domain (rest looked up from reference TRBV19 and TRBJ2-6): DGGITQSPKYLFRKEGQNVTLSCEQNLNHDAMYWYRQDPGQGLRLIYYSQIVNDFQKGDIAEGYSVSREKKESFPLTVTSAQKNPTAFYLCASMVAQGRPGANVLTFGAGSRLTVL.

The chain employs TRBV5-6 and TRBJ2-7, with D perhaps TRBD1 (5 bases). V shed 4 bases and J shed 2 bases, with 22 bases lying between them. The germline CDR1 and CDR2 sequences are SGHDT and YYEEEE. This CDR3 is built from 17 residues. This CDR3 reads CASSGSWGITGAYEQYF. The CDR3 coding sequence is TGTGCCAGCAGCGGTTCATGGGGCATAACTGGAGCCTACGAGCAGTACTTC.

This sequence joins TRBV5-6 and TRBJ1-4; maybe TRBD1 (6 bases). The germline V and J ends were trimmed by 1 base and 2 bases, with 15 bases remaining between them. CDR1 is SGHDT and CDR2 is YYEEEE in the germline V gene. This CDR3 is built from 17 residues. The CDR3 DNA reads TGTGCCAGCAGCTTGTTAGGGGCAGGGGTGACTAATGAAAAACTGTTTTTT. It codes for CASSLLGAGVTNEKLFF.

Points on this clone: Other DNA sequences in this specimen translate into the identical CDR3. V and J are TRBV5-4 and TRBJ2-7, with D perhaps TRBD1 (6 bases). The V end was cut by 0 bases, the J end by 2 bases, with 6 bases between. Germline CDR1 is SGHNT and CDR2 is YYREEE (reference sequence). The CDR3 consists of 13 residues. This CDR3 reads CASSLDRAYEQYF. The DNA for the CDR3 is TGTGCCAGCAGCTTGGACAGGGCCTACGAGCAGTACTTC.

The count of this clone is one. The rearrangement links TRBV2 to TRBJ2-5; D uncertain. Germline V gene sequence: CDR1 SNHLY, CDR2 FYNNEI. This CDR3 is 12 amino acids long. V was trimmed by 3 bases and J by 5 bases, leaving 7 bases between them. In DNA, the CDR3 is TGTGCCAGCAGTGAGGCGGTGGAGACCCAGTACTTC. Encoded protein: CASSEAVETQYF.

This clone was observed a single time. The chain couples TRBV19 to TRBJ2-1; possibly TRBD2 for D (7 bases). Trimming stripped 8 bases from V and 2 bases from J, with 13 bases between. The CDR3 length is 14 residues. CDR1 and CDR2 (germline): LNHDA, SQIVND (reference sequence). As DNA, the CDR3 is TGTGCCAGTGGGGGCGGGGGAGCCTACAATGAGCAGTTCTTC. Its translation is CASGGGGAYNEQFF. Supplemented by reference TRBV19 and TRBJ2-1, the full variable domain reads DGGITQSPKYLFRKEGQNVTLSCEQNLNHDAMYWYRQDPGQGLRLIYYSQIVNDFQKGDIAEGYSVSREKKESFPLTVTSAQKNPTAFYLCASGGGGAYNEQFFGPGTRLTVL.

This clone was observed a handful of times. CDR3: CASSGRGVNTEAFF. As DNA, the CDR3 is TGTGCCAGCAGCGGACGCGGGGTGAACACTGAAGCTTTCTTT. This chain joins TRBV11-3 and TRBJ1-1; the D is unclear. CDR1 and CDR2 (germline): SGHNT, YENEEA. V dropped 5 bases and J dropped 0 bases, with 10 bases sitting between them. The CDR3 loop spans 14 amino acids.

At least ten counts were recorded for this clone. This rearrangement joins TRBV7-9 to TRBJ2-7; 7 bases align to TRBD1. The length of the CDR3 is 15 residues. With V trimmed by 5 bases and J by 7 bases, 14 bases remained unmatched. Germline V gene data show CDR1 as SEHNR and CDR2 as FQNEAQ (reference sequence). The CDR3 sequence is CASSLATGPLIEQYF. The CDR3 nucleotides read TGTGCCAGCAGCCTCGCGACAGGGCCCCTTATTGAGCAGTACTTC. The full variable domain, with the rest looked up from reference TRBV7-9 and TRBJ2-7, is DTGVSQNPRHKITKRGQNVTFRCDPISEHNRLYWYRQTLGQGPEFLTYFQNEAQLEKSRLLSDRFSAERPKGSFSTLEIQRTEQGDSAMYLCASSLATGPLIEQYFGPGTRLTVT.

This clone was counted a single time. The genes are TRBV30 and TRBJ2-3; the D gene is possibly TRBD1 (5 bases). Trimming removed 3 bases from V and 6 bases from J, with 10 bases in between. The CDR3 consists of 12 residues. Per the germline V gene, CDR1 is GTSNPN and CDR2 is SVGIG (reference sequence). CDR3 residues: CAWRRGSDTQYF. DNA of the CDR3: TGTGCCTGGAGAAGGGGCTCTGATACGCAGTATTTT.

The chain links TRBV6-5 to TRBJ1-1; D is perhaps TRBD1 (6 bases). V was trimmed by 6 bases and J by 4 bases, leaving 18 bases between them. CDR1 MNHEY and CDR2 SVGAGI come from the germline V gene. The CDR3 covers 15 residues. The CDR3 is CASRTLLQGSTEAFF. The CDR3 region has the DNA TGTGCCAGCAGAACGCTCTTACAGGGTAGCACTGAAGCTTTCTTT.

The chain uses TRBV7-3 and TRBJ2-1; TRBD1 agrees at 10 bases. CDR1 and CDR2 from the germline V gene are SGHTA and FQGTGA. V dropped 5 bases and J dropped 9; count of bases not matched to a gene: 10. CDR3 size: 15 residues. CDR3 sequence (DNA): TGTGCCAGCAGCGGCCGGGACAGGGGTGGTAGTGAGCAGTTCTTC. Amino acids: CASSGRDRGGSEQFF. The full variable domain, rest sourced from reference TRBV7-3 and TRBJ2-1, is GAGVSQTPSNKVTEKGKYVELRCDPISGHTALYWYRQSLGQGPEFLIYFQGTGAADDSGLPNDRFFAVRPEGSVSTLKIQRTERGDSAVYLCASSGRDRGGSEQFFGPGTRLTVL.

This sequence joins TRBV7-8 and TRBJ1-2; TRBD1 matches at 10 bases. The germline CDR1 and CDR2 sequences are SGHVS and FQNEAQ. The CDR3 is 15 amino acids. The J segment lost 8 bases and the V segment lost 5 bases, leaving 11 bases of the junction unmatched. CDR3 sequence: CASSPAQGQGHGYTF. The DNA of the CDR3 is TGTGCCAGCAGCCCTGCCCAGGGACAGGGGCACGGCTACACCTTC.

The V call is TRBV5-4, the J call TRBJ1-5; D not resolved. CDR3 length equals 12 residues. V lost 4 bases, J lost 5 bases, and 7 bases lay in between. The V gene's germline CDR1 is SGHNT and CDR2 YYREEE (reference sequence). CDR3 sequence: CASSLPDQPQHF. The CDR3 DNA follows: TGTGCCAGCAGCCTCCCGGATCAGCCCCAGCATTTT.

In the case of this clone: At one boundary the junction diverges from the germline segment, which might be a read error. J is TRBJ2-7 and V is TRBV28; 14 bases line up with TRBD2. The CDR3 totals 13 residues. The V gene's germline CDR1 is MDHEN and CDR2 SYDVKM. CDR3 sequence reads: CAGRTSGRYEQYF. Written as DNA, the CDR3 is TGTGCCGGCAGGACTAGCGGGAGGTACGAGCAGTACTTC.

The gene calls are TRBV19 and TRBJ2-5; 7 nucleotides align to TRBD2. The V gene end was trimmed by 6 bases and the J gene end by 5 bases; junction bases not matched to a gene: 9. The CDR3 runs 14 residues. CDR1 and CDR2 from the germline V gene are LNHDA and SQIVND (reference sequence). Here the CDR3 DNA reads TGTGCCAGTAGGGTTGGGCGGGGGATTGAGACCCAGTACTTC. Translation gives CASRVGRGIETQYF.

The chain couples TRBV6-5 to TRBJ1-3; 8 nucleotides agree with TRBD1. The trim removed 6 bases at V and 0 bases at J, leaving 4 bases unmatched. In germline, CDR1 is MNHEY, CDR2 SVGAGI. The CDR3 runs 15 residues. CDR3 coding DNA: TGTGCCAGCAGACAGACAGGGGCCTCTGGAAACACCATATATTTT. It is translated as CASRQTGASGNTIYF.

The chain combines TRBV7-9 with TRBJ2-7, with TRBD1 matching 7 bases. The CDR3 runs to 16 residues. Germline CDR1 reads SEHNR; CDR2 reads FQNEAQ (reference sequence). V lost 5 bases, J lost 1 base, and 11 bases stayed unmatched. The CDR3 loop is CASSDIDRDGSYEQYF. The CDR3 region has the DNA TGTGCCAGCAGCGATATCGACAGGGACGGGTCCTACGAGCAGTACTTC. The full variable domain, its missing parts supplied by reference TRBV7-9 and TRBJ2-7, is DTGVSQNPRHKITKRGQNVTFRCDPISEHNRLYWYRQTLGQGPEFLTYFQNEAQLEKSRLLSDRFSAERPKGSFSTLEIQRTEQGDSAMYLCASSDIDRDGSYEQYFGPGTRLTVT.

The rearrangement links TRBV18 to TRBJ1-1; possible D gene TRBD1, 6 bases. The CDR3 loop spans 17 amino acids. Trimming took off 1 base at V and 4 bases at J, with 19 bases between the two ends. CDR1 and CDR2 (germline): KGHSH, LQKENI. CDR3 DNA: TGTGCCAGCTCACCACAGGGGGTTCGGACTTCGGGCACTGAAGCTTTCTTT. Translation gives CASSPQGVRTSGTEAFF.

The CDR3: CASSTPDPGLAALYQETQYF. The CDR3 region has the DNA TGTGCCAGCAGTACCCCGGATCCGGGACTAGCGGCGCTGTACCAAGAGACCCAGTACTTC. The chain links TRBV6-2 or TRBV6-3 to TRBJ2-5; TRBD2 agrees at 11 bases. V was pared by 5 bases and J by 0 bases, with 17 bases of the junction left unmatched. The length of the CDR3 is 20 residues. Germline lookup yields CDR1 MNHEY and CDR2 SVGEGT.

J is TRBJ1-4 and V is TRBV6-5; D is perhaps TRBD1 (5 bases). CDR3 length equals 12 residues. Germline CDR1 MNHEY, CDR2 SVGAGI. V was shortened by 6 bases and J by 10 bases, with 12 bases between the two germline ends. The chain's CDR3 is CASSSGTGKLFF. The DNA of the CDR3 is TGTGCCAGCAGCTCTGGGACTGGAAAACTGTTTTTT.

This clone occurred once. The chain links TRBV6-5 to TRBJ2-5, with 7 nucleotides matching TRBD2. Unmatched junction bases numbered 7, after V lost 2 bases and J lost 1 base. Germline V CDR1 and CDR2: MNHEY, SVGAGI. This CDR3 has 16 residues. In DNA, the CDR3 is TGTGCCAGCAGTTACCGTGGACTAGTAGCCCAAGAGACCCAGTACTTC. Protein: CASSYRGLVAQETQYF.

The rearrangement uses TRBV19 and TRBJ1-2; TRBD1 aligns across 7 bases. The ends lost 10 bases at V and 4 bases at J; junction bases unmatched: 6. Germline V gene lookup returns CDR1 LNHDA and CDR2 SQIVND (reference sequence). The CDR3 sequence is 12 residues long. CDR3 DNA sequence: TGTGCCACACGACAGGGTATCTATGGCTACACCTTC. Amino acid sequence: CATRQGIYGYTF.

The chain carries TRBV5-4 and TRBJ1-2; D is uncertain. The CDR3 spans 15 residues. Trimming took off 0 bases at V and 4 bases at J, with 13 bases between the two ends. CDR1 and CDR2 (germline): SGHNT, YYREEE (reference sequence). The CDR3, as DNA: TGTGCCAGCAGCTTGGGAGGGCAGGAGATCTATGGCTACACCTTC. Translated, it gives CASSLGGQEIYGYTF. The whole variable domain, filled in from reference TRBV5-4 and TRBJ1-2, reads ETGVTQSPTHLIKTRGQQVTLRCSSQSGHNTVSWYQQALGQGPQFIFQYYREEENGRGNFPPRFSGLQFPNYSSELNVNALELDDSALYLCASSLGGQEIYGYTFGSGTRLTVV.